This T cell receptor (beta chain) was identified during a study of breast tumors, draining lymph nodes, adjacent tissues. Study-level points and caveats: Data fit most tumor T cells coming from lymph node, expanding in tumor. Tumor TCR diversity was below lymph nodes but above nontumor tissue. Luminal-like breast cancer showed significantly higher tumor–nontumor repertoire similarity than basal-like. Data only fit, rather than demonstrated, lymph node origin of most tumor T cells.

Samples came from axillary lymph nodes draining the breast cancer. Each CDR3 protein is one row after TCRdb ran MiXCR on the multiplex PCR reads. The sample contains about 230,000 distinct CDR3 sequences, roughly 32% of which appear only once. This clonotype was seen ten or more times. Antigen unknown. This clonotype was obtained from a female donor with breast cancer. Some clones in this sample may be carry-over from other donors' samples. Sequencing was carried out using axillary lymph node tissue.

The CDR3: CASSSAGTYSTGELFF. Here the CDR3 DNA reads TGCGCCAGCAGCTCCGCGGGGACTTACTCCACCGGGGAGCTGTTTTTT. The gene calls are TRBV5-1 and TRBJ2-2, with D tentatively TRBD2 (6 bases). V gave up 3 bases and J gave up 4 bases, with 16 bases separating them. This CDR3 has 16 residues. Germline CDR1 and CDR2: SGHRS and YFSETQ.